This record looks at one T cell receptor beta chain sequence and its context. The antigen this receptor binds is unknown. Base quality data are lacking; no much larger clone is found one base away. The collaborating institutions used their own protocols to collect whole blood in K2EDTA tubes. For TCRbeta analysis, collaborators shipped samples in one of three forms: frozen whole blood, isolated PBMCs, or DNA extracted from either of those sample types. The data derive from a study of blood T cell repertoires in COVID-19 (TCRdb year 2020). For context, the study as a whole: Samples covering the acute and convalescent phases of COVID-19 were provided by collaborators in the United States, Italy and Spain. The material from the prospective study consisted of cDNA or gDNA derived from T cells, B-cell-depleted T cells, or PBMCs. Nearly every sample came with metadata listing a de-identified subject ID, COVID-19 status, age in years and sex. Samples came from the ongoing ImmuneRACE study (first 160 participants) plus 1,254 subjects from 6 global collaborators. Where available, HLA class I and class II types were taken from metadata supplied by the sample provider and were not determined by assay-based typing. Deeply sampled blood TCRbeta repertoires from subjects exposed to, actively infected with, or recovered from COVID-19 were included in the dataset. A freely available public database, intended as a resource for researchers studying the immune response to SARS-CoV-2, is where the repertoires were released.

Overall results and qualifications from the work: The quantity of clinical and demographic metadata differed by source and by participant and was supplied without curation.

The immunoSEQ Assay, a bias-controlled multiplex PCR, was used to amplify TCRbeta CDR3 regions from genomic DNA. The study's processing was this. Within the assay, amplification of reference gene primers was used to estimate how many nucleated cells each sample contained. To quantify the absolute abundance of each unique TCRbeta CDR3 rearrangement, sequence reads were collapsed and filtered. For each sample, productive Simpson clonality was calculated by taking the square root of Simpson's diversity index across productive rearrangements. TCRdb took over this immuneACCESS table, retaining in-frame rearrangements with V and J assigned. Such tables are incomplete; in checked studies, under half of the missing clones stem from an unresolved V gene, and the remainder is unexplained. V and J calls and clone size come straight from that table; D and trimming were deduced from the DNA. The sample data list about 120,000 clones, and roughly 91% of these were observed just once. 19% of the sample is held by the ten biggest clonotypes.

The sequencing input was peripheral blood. The source is a human donor with acute or convalescent COVID-19. The donor label of this sample is uncertain.

CDR3 sequence: CASSGQGAQWDTEAFF. The DNA sequence is given as TGTGCCAGCAGTGGGCAGGGGGCGCAATGGGACACTGAAGCTTTCTTT. The sequence is built from TRBV28 and TRBJ1-1; TRBD1 aligns with 8 central bases. V loses 5 bases at its end and J loses 3 bases; junction bases beyond the gene matches: 11. For CDR1 and CDR2, the germline V gene lists MDHEN and SYDVKM. Its CDR3 holds 16 amino acids, cysteine through phenylalanine. The kept DNA is CDR3 alone, 48 bases in frame from the first base. Joined to the reference TRBV28 and TRBJ1-1 proteins, this CDR3 gives the full variable domain: DVKVTQSSRYLVKRTGEKVFLECVQDMDHENMFWYRQDPGLGLRLIYFSYDVKMKEKGDIPEGYSVSREKKERFSLILESASTNQTSMYLCASSGQGAQWDTEAFFGQGTRLTVV.